These T cell receptor beta chains were read from a single sample in a study of identical twins. TCRdb used MiXCR to reprocess the 5' RACE reads, holding one entry per CDR3 protein. The repertoire holds 350,000 to 500,000 distinct CDR3 sequences, with approximately 17% as singletons. Sequencing was carried out using naive T cells sorted from blood. These receptors were obtained from a man aged 45-65 years in good health. Both conserved end residues are part of each CDR3.

V	J	length	CDR3
TRBV12-3/TRBV12-4	TRBJ2-1	14	CASSSQNIYNEQFF
TRBV6-2/TRBV6-3	TRBJ2-1	12	CASSRAKNEQFF
TRBV7-8	TRBJ1-5	15	CASSLRRGFNQPQHF
TRBV19	TRBJ1-6	14	CASKGLSRNSPLHF
TRBV7-4	TRBJ2-7	17	CASSFAATGTGSYEQYF
TRBV20-1	TRBJ2-1	14	CSARDLRRGTEQFF
TRBV20-1	TRBJ2-3	14	CSASRDSNTDTQYF
TRBV12-3/TRBV12-4	TRBJ2-7	14	CASSLSGLAYEQYF
TRBV27	TRBJ2-1	14	CASSLRDYYNEQFF
TRBV25-1	TRBJ2-7	15	CASSESGGQIYEQYF
TRBV5-6	TRBJ2-7	16	CASSLNRGVTLYEQYF
TRBV6-1	TRBJ2-5	15	CATKLGGAGRETQYF
TRBV27	TRBJ2-3	16	CASSFVGVTSTDTQYF
TRBV5-5	TRBJ2-1	16	CASTQTYGTLGDEQFF
TRBV5-8	TRBJ2-1	16	CASRRLAGGNYNEQFF
TRBV25-1	TRBJ2-2	15	CASAQTGVHAGELFF
TRBV4-1	TRBJ2-5	16	CASSPGSTSRQETQYF
TRBV7-2	TRBJ2-7	15	CASSLSRRGAYEQYF
TRBV5-1	TRBJ1-1	15	CASSTQGQVGTEAFF
TRBV30	TRBJ2-3	12	CAWSAGGDTQYF
TRBV15	TRBJ2-2	14	CATPGDINTGELFF
TRBV4-3	TRBJ1-1	16	CASSQEWGARNTEAFF
TRBV5-1	TRBJ2-7	14	CASRDTGTLGEQYF
TRBV5-5	TRBJ2-2	17	CASSHGTGAQNTGELFF
TRBV4-2	TRBJ2-3	14	CASSEREIQDTQYF
TRBV28	TRBJ2-5	17	CASSKYGPAGLGETQYF
TRBV20-1	TRBJ2-7	20	CSVSGTLNTQTSGSLFEQYF
TRBV12-3/TRBV12-4	TRBJ2-7	14	CASSFSSGAHEQYF
TRBV27	TRBJ1-2	13	CASSLTGPYGYTF
TRBV28	TRBJ2-1	16	CASSKLAGIKYNEQFF
TRBV24-1	TRBJ2-1	17	CATSDTRLAGAGNEQFF
TRBV2	TRBJ2-1	15	CASTTGLADYNEQFF
TRBV28	TRBJ2-5	15	CASSPWTGDGETQYF
TRBV15	TRBJ2-1	12	CATLGLGGEQFF
TRBV29-1	TRBJ1-4	12	CSVDVSGGKLFF
TRBV20-1	TRBJ2-6	14	CSARDYSGANVLTF
TRBV12-3/TRBV12-4	TRBJ2-1	16	CASSLVRTSKDNEQFF
TRBV12-3/TRBV12-4	TRBJ2-2	14	CASSLSRVAGELFF
TRBV20-1	TRBJ1-5	14	CSARDPGFEQPQHF
TRBV7-2	TRBJ2-1	14	CASSLYSTYNEQFF
TRBV20-1	TRBJ1-1	14	CSAPPLGGGTEAFF
TRBV4-2	TRBJ1-1	14	CASSEPTANTEAFF
TRBV15	TRBJ2-1	13	CATSMGVFNEQFF
TRBV4-3	TRBJ1-1	16	CASSQGLSRMNTEAFF
TRBV4-3	TRBJ2-3	15	CASSQASGRTDTQYF
TRBV28	TRBJ2-2	15	CASSFIAGDTGELFF
TRBV30	TRBJ2-3	18	CAWSPWTATTYLSDTQYF
TRBV18	TRBJ2-7	13	CASSPRDGGEQYF
TRBV4-2	TRBJ2-3	15	CASSQNPAGGDTQYF
TRBV7-6	TRBJ2-1	15	CASSTGTGGWNEQFF
TRBV5-5	TRBJ2-7	11	CASSGSHEQYF
TRBV4-3	TRBJ1-5	15	CASSQRWDRDQPQHF
TRBV20-1	TRBJ2-3	13	CRGGQGGPDTQYF
TRBV7-8	TRBJ1-1	16	CASSLEGQGVKTEAFF
TRBV5-4	TRBJ2-1	16	CASSLPGASSYNEQFF
TRBV9	TRBJ2-7	13	CASSGTDPYEQYF
TRBV7-9	TRBJ1-3	16	CASSLALVGLGNTIYF
TRBV12-3/TRBV12-4	TRBJ2-1	14	CASTPSRGVHEQFF
TRBV12-3/TRBV12-4	TRBJ2-3	13	CASSFRLWDTQYF